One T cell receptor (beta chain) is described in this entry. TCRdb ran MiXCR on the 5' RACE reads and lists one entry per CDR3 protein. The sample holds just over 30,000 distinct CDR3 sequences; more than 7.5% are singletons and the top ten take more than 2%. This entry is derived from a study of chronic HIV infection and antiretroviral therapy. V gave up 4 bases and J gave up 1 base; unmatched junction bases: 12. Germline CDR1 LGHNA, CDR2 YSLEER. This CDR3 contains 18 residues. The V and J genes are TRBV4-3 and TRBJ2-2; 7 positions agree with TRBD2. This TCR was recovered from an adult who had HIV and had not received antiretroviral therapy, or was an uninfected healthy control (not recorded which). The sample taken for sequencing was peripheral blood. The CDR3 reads CASSPSGGRGGNTGELFF. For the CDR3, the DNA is TGCGCCAGCAGCCCATCTGGGGGTCGCGGGGGGAACACCGGGGAGCTGTTTTTT.